The clone carrying this TCR beta chain was counted ten times or more. Its antigen remains unknown. The data belong to a study of cytomegalovirus exposure and HLA in healthy donors. Study overall: As released early, the data held 70 million to 95 million unique TCRs from HLA-typed donors. Study results and limitations: A later analysis linked a missense DCLRE1C variant to TCR beta V- and J-gene trimming. Exclusion applied to some V segments, including TRBV6-2 and TRBV6-3, as they were indistinguishable.

PCR involved 60 Vbeta and 13 Jbeta primers. Some clones are missing from TCRdb's copy, which holds only in-frame ones; the method was immunoSEQ multiplex PCR. The sample holds about 200,000 clones, roughly 80% seen once. The CDR3 spans 16 residues. The V segment lost 5 bases and the J segment 7 bases; nucleotides outside the gene matches: 12. Germline values: CDR1 MDHEN, CDR2 SYDVKM. The source material was PBMCs. This sequence originates from a woman aged 18 to 35 in good health and CMV-seronegative. This chain connects TRBV28 to TRBJ2-1; 9 nucleotides agree with TRBD2. Here the CDR3 reads CASSRTGTSYTNEQFF. The CDR3 coding sequence is TGTGCCAGCAGTAGAACCGGGACTAGCTACACTAATGAGCAGTTCTTC.